This T cell receptor beta chain was observed in a study of monozygotic twins with inflammatory bowel disease. Germline CDR1 DFQATT, CDR2 SNEGSKA (reference sequence). This CDR3 region has 12 residues. For every TCR library, around 3,700 ng of total RNA was used. Every sample had its cDNA made across eight separate reactions. Following a re-call of the 5' RACE reads, TCRdb has one entry per CDR3 protein and lacks DNA. The sample has approximately 150,000 distinct CDR3 sequences, and its top ten clones hold about 2.6%. Findings and limits, study-wide: IBD patients share fewer clonotypes with other people than healthy twins do, especially with disease activity.

A word on this clonotype: Its antigen is not known.

This receptor was taken from a human donor with ulcerative colitis or Crohn's disease, or a healthy co-twin of an affected twin (not recorded which). Material for sequencing was blood. The rearrangement joins TRBV20-1 to TRBJ2-4; TCRdb's assignment of TRBD2 cannot be checked, as there is no DNA. CDR3 region: CSAEGLAFIQYF.